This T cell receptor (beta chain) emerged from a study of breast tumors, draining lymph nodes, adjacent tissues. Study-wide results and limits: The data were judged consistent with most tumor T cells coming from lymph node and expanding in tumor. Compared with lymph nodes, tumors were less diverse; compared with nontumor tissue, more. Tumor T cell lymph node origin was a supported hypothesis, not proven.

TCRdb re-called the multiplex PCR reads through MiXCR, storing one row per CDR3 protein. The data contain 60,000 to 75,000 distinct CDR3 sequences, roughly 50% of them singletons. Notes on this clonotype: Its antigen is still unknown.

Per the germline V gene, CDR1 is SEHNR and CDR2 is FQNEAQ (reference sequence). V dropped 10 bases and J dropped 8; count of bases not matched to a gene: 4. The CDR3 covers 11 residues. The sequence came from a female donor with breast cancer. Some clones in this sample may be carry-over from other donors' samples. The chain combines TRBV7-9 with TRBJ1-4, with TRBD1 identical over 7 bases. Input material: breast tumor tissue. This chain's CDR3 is CATGTDEKLFF. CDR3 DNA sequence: TGTGCCACTGGGACAGACGAAAAACTGTTTTTT.